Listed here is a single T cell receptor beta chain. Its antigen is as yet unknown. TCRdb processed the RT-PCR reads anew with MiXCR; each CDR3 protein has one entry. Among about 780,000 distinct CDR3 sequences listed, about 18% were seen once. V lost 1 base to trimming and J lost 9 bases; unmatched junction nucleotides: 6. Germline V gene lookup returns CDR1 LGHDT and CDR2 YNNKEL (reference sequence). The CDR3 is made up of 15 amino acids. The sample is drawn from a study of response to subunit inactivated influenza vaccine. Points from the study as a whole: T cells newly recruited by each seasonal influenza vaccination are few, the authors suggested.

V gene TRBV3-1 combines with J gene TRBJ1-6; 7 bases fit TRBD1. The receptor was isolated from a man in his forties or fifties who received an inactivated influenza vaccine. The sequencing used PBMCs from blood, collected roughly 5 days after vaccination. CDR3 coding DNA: TGTGCCAGCAGCCAAGCAGGGACAGTTGGTTCACCCCTCCACTTT. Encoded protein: CASSQAGTVGSPLHF.